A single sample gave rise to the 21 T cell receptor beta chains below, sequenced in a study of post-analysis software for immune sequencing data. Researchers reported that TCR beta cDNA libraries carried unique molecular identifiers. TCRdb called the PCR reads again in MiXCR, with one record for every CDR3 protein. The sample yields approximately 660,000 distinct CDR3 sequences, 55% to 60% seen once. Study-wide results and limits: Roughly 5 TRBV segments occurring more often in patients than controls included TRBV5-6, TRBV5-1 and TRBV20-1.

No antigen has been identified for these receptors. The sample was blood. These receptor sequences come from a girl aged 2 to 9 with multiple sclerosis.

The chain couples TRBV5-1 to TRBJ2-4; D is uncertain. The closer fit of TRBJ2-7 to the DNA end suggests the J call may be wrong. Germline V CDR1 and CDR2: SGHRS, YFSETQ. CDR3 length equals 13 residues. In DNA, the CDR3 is TGCGCCAAAAGCCGTAAACTCTCCTACGAGCAGTACTTC. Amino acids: CAKSRKLSYEQYF.

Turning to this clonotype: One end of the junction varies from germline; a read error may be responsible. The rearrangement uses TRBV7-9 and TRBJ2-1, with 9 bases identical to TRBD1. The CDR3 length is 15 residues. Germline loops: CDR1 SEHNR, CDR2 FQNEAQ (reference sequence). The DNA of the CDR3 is TGTGCCGGCAGCTTAGTGGGACAGGGTAACAATGAGCAGTTCTTC. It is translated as CAGSLVGQGNNEQFF.

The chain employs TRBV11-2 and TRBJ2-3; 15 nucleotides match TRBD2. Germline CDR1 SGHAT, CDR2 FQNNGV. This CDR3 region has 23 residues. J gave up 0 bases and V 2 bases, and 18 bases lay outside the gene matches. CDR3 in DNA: TGTGCCAGCAGCTTAACATACGGACTAGCGGGAGGGCTTCCTCCGACTAGCACAGATACGCAGTATTTT. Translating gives CASSLTYGLAGGLPPTSTDTQYF.

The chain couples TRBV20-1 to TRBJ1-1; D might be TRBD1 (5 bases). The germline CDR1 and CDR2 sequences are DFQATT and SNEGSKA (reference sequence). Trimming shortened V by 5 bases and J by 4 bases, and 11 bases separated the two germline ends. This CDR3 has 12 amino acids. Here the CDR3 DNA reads TGCAGTGCTCGGAGGGGAGGCACTGAAGCTTTCTTT. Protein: CSARRGGTEAFF.

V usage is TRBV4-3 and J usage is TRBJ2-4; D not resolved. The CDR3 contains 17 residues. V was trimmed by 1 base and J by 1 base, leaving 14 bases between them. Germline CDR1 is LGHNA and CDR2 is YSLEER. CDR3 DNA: TGCGCCAGCAGCCAAGGGAACGCGCAGATGGCCAAAAACATTCAGTACTTC. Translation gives CASSQGNAQMAKNIQYF.

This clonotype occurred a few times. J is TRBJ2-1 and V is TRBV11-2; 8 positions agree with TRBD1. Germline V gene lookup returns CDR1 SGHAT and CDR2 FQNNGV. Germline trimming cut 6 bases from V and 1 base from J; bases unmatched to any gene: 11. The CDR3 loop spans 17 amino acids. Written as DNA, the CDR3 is TGTGCCAGCAGGGACGGGACAGGTTTAACTTCCTACAATGAGCAGTTCTTC. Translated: CASRDGTGLTSYNEQFF.

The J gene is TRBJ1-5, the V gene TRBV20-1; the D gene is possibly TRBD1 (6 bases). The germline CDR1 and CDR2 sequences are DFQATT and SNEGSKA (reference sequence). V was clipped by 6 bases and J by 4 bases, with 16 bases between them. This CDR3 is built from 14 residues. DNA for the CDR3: TGCAGTGCGCCGACGACAGGACCTAATCAGCCCCAGCATTTT. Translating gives CSAPTTGPNQPQHF.

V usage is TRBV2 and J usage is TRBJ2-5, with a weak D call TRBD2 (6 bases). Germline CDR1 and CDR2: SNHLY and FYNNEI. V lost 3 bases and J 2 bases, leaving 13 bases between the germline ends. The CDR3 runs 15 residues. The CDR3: CASSDRGLDQETQYF. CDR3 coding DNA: TGTGCCAGCAGTGATCGGGGACTGGATCAAGAGACCCAGTACTTC.

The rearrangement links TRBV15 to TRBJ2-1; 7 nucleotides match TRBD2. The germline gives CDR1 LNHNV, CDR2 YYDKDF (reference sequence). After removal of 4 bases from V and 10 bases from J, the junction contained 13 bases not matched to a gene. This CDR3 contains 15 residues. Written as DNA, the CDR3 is TGTGCCACCAGCACAGAGCGGGTAGCGGGCCTGGAGCAGTTCTTC. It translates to CATSTERVAGLEQFF.

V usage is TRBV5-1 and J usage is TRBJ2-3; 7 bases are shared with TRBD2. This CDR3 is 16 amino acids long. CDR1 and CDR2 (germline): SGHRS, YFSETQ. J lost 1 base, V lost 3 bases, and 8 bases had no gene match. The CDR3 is CASSSAAGVGTDTQYF. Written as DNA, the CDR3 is TGCGCCAGCAGCTCTGCGGCGGGAGTTGGCACAGATACGCAGTATTTT.

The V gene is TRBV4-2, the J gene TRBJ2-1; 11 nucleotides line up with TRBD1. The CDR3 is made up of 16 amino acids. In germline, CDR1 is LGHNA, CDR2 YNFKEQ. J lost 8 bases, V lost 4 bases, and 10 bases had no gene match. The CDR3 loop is CASSRMGQGDADEQFF. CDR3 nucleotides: TGTGCCAGCAGCCGCATGGGACAGGGGGACGCGGATGAGCAGTTCTTC.

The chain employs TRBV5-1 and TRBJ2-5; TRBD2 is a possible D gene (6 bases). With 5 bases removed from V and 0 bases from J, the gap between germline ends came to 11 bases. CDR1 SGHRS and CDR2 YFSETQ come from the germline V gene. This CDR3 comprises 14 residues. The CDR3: CASSGGDHQETQYF. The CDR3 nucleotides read TGCGCCAGCAGTGGCGGGGACCACCAAGAGACCCAGTACTTC.

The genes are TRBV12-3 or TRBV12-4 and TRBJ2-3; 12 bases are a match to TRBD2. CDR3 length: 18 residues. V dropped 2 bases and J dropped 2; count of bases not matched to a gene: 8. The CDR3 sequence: CASSLNSLAGGNTDTQYF. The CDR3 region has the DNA TGTGCCAGCAGTTTAAACTCACTAGCGGGAGGAAACACAGATACGCAGTATTTT.

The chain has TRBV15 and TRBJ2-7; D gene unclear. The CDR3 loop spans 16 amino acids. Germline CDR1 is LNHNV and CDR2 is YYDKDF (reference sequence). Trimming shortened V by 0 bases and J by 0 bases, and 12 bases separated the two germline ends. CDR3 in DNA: TGTGCCACCAGCAGAGATCTGGCGGCTAGCTCCTACGAGCAGTACTTC. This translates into CATSRDLAASSYEQYF.

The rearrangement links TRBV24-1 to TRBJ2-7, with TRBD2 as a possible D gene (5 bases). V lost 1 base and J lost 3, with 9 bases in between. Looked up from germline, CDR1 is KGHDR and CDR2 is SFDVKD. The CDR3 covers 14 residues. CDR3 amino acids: CATSDFRGFYEQYF. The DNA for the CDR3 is TGTGCCACCAGTGATTTCCGAGGGTTCTACGAGCAGTACTTC.

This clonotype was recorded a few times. The CDR3 here is CSARPVAADTQYF. In DNA form, the CDR3 reads TGCAGTGCTAGACCGGTCGCGGCAGATACGCAGTATTTT. The V and J genes are TRBV20-1 and TRBJ2-3; no clear D. The CDR3 sequence is 13 residues long. Germline V gene data show CDR1 as DFQATT and CDR2 as SNEGSKA (reference sequence). With 2 bases removed from V and 4 bases from J, the gap between germline ends came to 10 bases.

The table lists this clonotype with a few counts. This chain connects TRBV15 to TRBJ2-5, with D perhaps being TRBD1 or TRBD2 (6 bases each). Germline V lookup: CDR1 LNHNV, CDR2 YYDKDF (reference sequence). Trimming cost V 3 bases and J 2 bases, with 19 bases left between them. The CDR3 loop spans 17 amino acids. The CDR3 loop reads CATSSGLRGTTQETQYF. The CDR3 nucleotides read TGTGCCACCAGCAGTGGTCTTCGCGGGACAACACAAGAGACCCAGTACTTC.

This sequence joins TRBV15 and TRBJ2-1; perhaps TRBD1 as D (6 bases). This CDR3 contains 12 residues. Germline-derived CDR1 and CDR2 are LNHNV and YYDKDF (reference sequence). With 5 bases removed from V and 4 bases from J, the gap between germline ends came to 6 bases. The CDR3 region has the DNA TGTGCCACCAGCGACAGGTACAATGAGCAGTTCTTC. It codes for CATSDRYNEQFF.

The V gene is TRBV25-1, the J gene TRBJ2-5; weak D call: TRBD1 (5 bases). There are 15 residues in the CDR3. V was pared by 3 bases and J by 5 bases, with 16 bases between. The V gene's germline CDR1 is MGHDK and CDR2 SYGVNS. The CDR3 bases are TGTGCCAGCAGTGACTCTCAGGTCCCAGGGGAGACCCAGTACTTC. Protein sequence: CASSDSQVPGETQYF.

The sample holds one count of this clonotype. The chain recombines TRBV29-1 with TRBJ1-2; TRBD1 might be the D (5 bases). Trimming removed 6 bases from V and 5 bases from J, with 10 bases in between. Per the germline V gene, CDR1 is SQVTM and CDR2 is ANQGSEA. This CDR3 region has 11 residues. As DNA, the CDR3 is TGCAGCGTGGAGACAGCTTATGGCTACACCTTC. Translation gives CSVETAYGYTF. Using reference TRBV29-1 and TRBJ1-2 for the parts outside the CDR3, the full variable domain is SAVISQKPSRDICQRGTSLTIQCQVDSQVTMMFWYRQQPGQSLTLIATANQGSEATYESGFVIDKFPISRPNLTFSTLTVSNMSPEDSSIYLCSVETAYGYTFGSGTRLTVV.

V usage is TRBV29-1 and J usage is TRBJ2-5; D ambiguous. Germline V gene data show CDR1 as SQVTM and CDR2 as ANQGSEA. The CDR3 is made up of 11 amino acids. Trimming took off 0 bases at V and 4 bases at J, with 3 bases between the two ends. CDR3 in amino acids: CSVEDTETQYF. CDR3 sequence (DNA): TGCAGCGTTGAAGACACAGAGACCCAGTACTTC.